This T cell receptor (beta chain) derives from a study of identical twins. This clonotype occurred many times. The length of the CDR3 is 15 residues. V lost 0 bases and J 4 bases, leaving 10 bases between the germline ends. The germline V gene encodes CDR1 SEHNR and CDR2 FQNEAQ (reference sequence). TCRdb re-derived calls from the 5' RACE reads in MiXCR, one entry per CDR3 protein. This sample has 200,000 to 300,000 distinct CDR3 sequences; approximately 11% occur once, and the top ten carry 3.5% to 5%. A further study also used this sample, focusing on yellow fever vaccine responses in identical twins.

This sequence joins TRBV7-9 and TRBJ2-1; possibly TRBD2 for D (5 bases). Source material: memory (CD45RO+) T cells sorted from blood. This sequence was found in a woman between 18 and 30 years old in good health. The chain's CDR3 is CASSLAGLAYNEQFF. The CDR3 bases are TGTGCCAGCAGCTTAGCGGGTCTAGCTTACAATGAGCAGTTCTTC. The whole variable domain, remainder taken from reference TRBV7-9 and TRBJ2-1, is DTGVSQNPRHKITKRGQNVTFRCDPISEHNRLYWYRQTLGQGPEFLTYFQNEAQLEKSRLLSDRFSAERPKGSFSTLEIQRTEQGDSAMYLCASSLAGLAYNEQFFGPGTRLTVL.